A single TCR beta chain is shown here with its context. What it recognizes is unknown. V lost 7 bases, J lost 0 bases, and 13 bases lay in between. This CDR3 has 14 amino acids. The germline V gene has CDR1 MDHEN and CDR2 SYDVKM. Per the study methods: Rarely did patient CD8+ clones above 1% match published virus-specific TCRB sequences. TCRdb's table, derived via immunoSEQ multiplex PCR, lists solely in-frame clones and lacks some. The DNA gave D and trimming, while V, J and clone size come from that table. The sample comprises roughly 23,000 clones, just under 80% of which are singletons, and about 11% rests with the top ten. This entry is derived from a study of somatic mutations in cytotoxic T cells in rheumatoid arthritis. Study summary: Patient blood (just over 29 ml EDTA) was taken immediately after diagnosis and before treatment. Study results and caveats: A rise in CD8+ clonality with age was seen in rheumatoid arthritis patients but not in healthy controls. The targets (antigens) of the expanded CD8+ clones were not known.

The receptor was isolated from an adult with rheumatoid arthritis. The material sequenced was CD8+ T cells sorted from blood. V gene TRBV28 combines with J gene TRBJ2-7, with D maybe TRBD1 (5 bases). The CDR3 DNA reads as TGTGCCAGCAACCCGACAGCCTTCTCCTACGAGCAGTACTTC. This sequence encodes CASNPTAFSYEQYF.